One sample yielded the 2 T cell receptor beta chains listed below, sequenced in a study of T cells after posttransplantation cyclophosphamide. Assay: immunoSEQ multiplex PCR; the TCRdb copy retains only in-frame clones and omits some. This sample comprises more than 2,500 clones, none seen once only. Cyclophosphamide on days +3 and +4 followed busulfan-fludarabine conditioning and a marrow graft. The sample here was PBMCs, taken after allogeneic stem cell transplant with posttransplant cyclophosphamide. The source of these receptors is a female patient over 55 who received an allogeneic stem cell transplant from a related donor and was CMV-positive. T cells may partly derive from the graft donor.

This clone was counted between two and nine times. The chain is built from TRBV5-1 and TRBJ2-6, with TRBD1 matching over 10 bases. The V and J ends lost 0 bases and 4 bases, in that order; junction bases with no gene match: 7. CDR1 and CDR2 from the germline V gene are SGHRS and YFSETQ. CDR3 length equals 18 residues. The CDR3 region has the DNA TGCGCCAGCAGCTTGGAGGACAGGGGGGCGAAGGGGGCCAACGTCCTGACTTTC. Amino acid sequence: CASSLEDRGAKGANVLTF.

Relative to its sample, this clone is medium-sized. The chain couples TRBV10-3 to TRBJ2-1; D unresolved. The CDR3 loop spans 14 amino acids. Germline V gene lookup returns CDR1 ENHRY and CDR2 SYGVKD. V lost 0 bases and J lost 5, with 8 bases in between. The CDR3: CAISESLPNNEQFF. The CDR3 bases are TGTGCCATCAGTGAGTCGCTACCCAACAATGAGCAGTTCTTC.